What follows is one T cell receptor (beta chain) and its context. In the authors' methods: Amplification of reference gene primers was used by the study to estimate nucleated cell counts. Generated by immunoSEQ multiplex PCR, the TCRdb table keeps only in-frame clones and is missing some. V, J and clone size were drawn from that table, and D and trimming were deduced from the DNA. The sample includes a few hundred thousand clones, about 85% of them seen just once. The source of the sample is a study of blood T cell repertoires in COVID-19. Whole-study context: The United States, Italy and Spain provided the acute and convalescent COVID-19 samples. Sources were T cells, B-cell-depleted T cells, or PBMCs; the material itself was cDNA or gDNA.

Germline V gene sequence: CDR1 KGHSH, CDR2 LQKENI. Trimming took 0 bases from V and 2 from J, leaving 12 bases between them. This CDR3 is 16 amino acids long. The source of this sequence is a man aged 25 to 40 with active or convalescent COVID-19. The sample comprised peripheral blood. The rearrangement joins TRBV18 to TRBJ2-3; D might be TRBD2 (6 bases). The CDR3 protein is CASSPPGGAPTDTQYF. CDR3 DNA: TGTGCCAGCTCACCACCCGGCGGGGCGCCCACAGATACGCAGTATTTT.